Each of the 31 T cell receptor beta chains below was sequenced from the same sample in a study of glioma-infiltrating T cells after dendritic cell vaccination. The repertoire was sequenced with immunoSEQ multiplex PCR; TCRdb's copy has only in-frame clones and lacks some. The data contain around 100,000 clones, roughly 76% of them seen just once; the ten biggest clones take up around 12%. This sample comprised blood, obtained before dendritic cell vaccination. Receptors were obtained from a human donor with glioblastoma.

This chain links TRBV5-4 with TRBJ2-5, with D possibly TRBD2 on 6 matching bases. V lost 4 bases and J lost 5, with 18 bases in between. The CDR3 runs to 15 residues. Per germline, CDR1 SGHNT and CDR2 YYREEE (reference sequence). The CDR3 DNA is TGTGCCAGCAGCGGCCGGGACTTGAGCCGCGAGACCCAGTACTTC. As protein: CASSGRDLSRETQYF.

This chain joins TRBV4-2 and TRBJ2-2; 8 bases agree with TRBD2. In germline, CDR1 is LGHNA, CDR2 YNFKEQ. CDR3 size: 18 residues. The junction had 16 bases not matched to a gene; V was cut back by 4 bases and J by 6 bases. CDR3 residues: CASSPGGWGLGHAGELFF. The CDR3, as DNA: TGTGCCAGCAGCCCCGGGGGCTGGGGACTAGGTCACGCCGGGGAGCTGTTTTTT.

The chain combines TRBV6-1 with TRBJ1-2; D is unresolved. Germline values: CDR1 MNHNS, CDR2 SASEGT. The V and J ends lost 4 bases and 3 bases respectively, with 18 bases between them. This CDR3 comprises 16 residues. CDR3 region: CASSGPEPPTHYGYTF. Written as DNA, the CDR3 is TGTGCCAGCAGTGGCCCGGAGCCGCCGACCCACTATGGCTACACCTTC.

The rearrangement links TRBV9 to TRBJ2-2; unclear D gene. The CDR3 loop spans 12 amino acids. V was clipped by 4 bases and J by 3 bases, with 4 bases between them. In germline, CDR1 is SGDLS, CDR2 YYNGEE. The CDR3 DNA follows: TGTGCCAGCAGCCTATACACCGGGGAGCTGTTTTTT. Residues: CASSLYTGELFF.

The rearrangement links TRBV11-2 to TRBJ2-2; TRBD1 is a possible D gene (6 bases). CDR1 and CDR2 from the germline V gene are SGHAT and FQNNGV. V lost 3 bases and J 6 bases, leaving 17 bases between the germline ends. This CDR3 is built from 16 residues. CDR3 DNA sequence: TGTGCCAGCAGCTTGCTTAAAAGGGGGTCTGCCGGGGAGCTGTTTTTT. Its protein is CASSLLKRGSAGELFF.

The rearrangement links TRBV11-2 to TRBJ1-1, with 8 bases identical to TRBD1. The germline V gene has CDR1 SGHAT and CDR2 FQNNGV. The J segment lost 5 bases and the V segment lost 3 bases, leaving 11 bases of the junction unmatched. CDR3 length: 16 residues. CDR3 loop: CASSLGQGARGTEAFF. CDR3 DNA sequence: TGTGCCAGCAGCTTGGGCCAGGGGGCAAGGGGGACTGAAGCTTTCTTT.

The V call is TRBV6-5, the J call TRBJ1-1; TRBD1 matches 7 bases. The V segment lost 5 bases and the J segment 7 bases; nucleotides outside the gene matches: 10. CDR1 is MNHEY and CDR2 is SVGAGI in the germline V gene. This CDR3 contains 14 residues. The CDR3 DNA reads as TGTGCCAGCAGTCCCTGGGACAGTAGCCATGAAGCTTTCTTT. It encodes CASSPWDSSHEAFF.

The chain joins TRBV7-3 to TRBJ2-3; no clear D. V was trimmed by 2 bases and J by 3 bases, leaving 9 bases between them. Germline-derived CDR1 and CDR2 are SGHTA and FQGTGA. The CDR3 runs to 14 residues. The CDR3 sequence: CASSLDTETDTQYF. DNA of the CDR3: TGTGCCAGCAGCTTAGACACCGAGACAGATACGCAGTATTTT.

This clone was picked up a small number of times. The rearrangement uses TRBV7-9 and TRBJ2-3, with 10 positions matching TRBD2. Germline V gene sequence: CDR1 SEHNR, CDR2 FQNEAQ (reference sequence). The CDR3 totals 16 residues. Trimming at V came to 5 bases and at J to 2 bases, leaving 7 bases not matched to a gene. The CDR3 reads CASSDTLAGATDTQYF. CDR3 bases: TGTGCCAGCAGCGACACCCTAGCGGGGGCCACAGATACGCAGTATTTT. Drawing the rest from reference TRBV7-9 and TRBJ2-3, the complete variable domain is DTGVSQNPRHKITKRGQNVTFRCDPISEHNRLYWYRQTLGQGPEFLTYFQNEAQLEKSRLLSDRFSAERPKGSFSTLEIQRTEQGDSAMYLCASSDTLAGATDTQYFGPGTRLTVL.

V gene TRBV6-6 combines with J gene TRBJ1-2; D is uncertain. The CDR3 loop spans 12 amino acids. V was clipped by 6 bases and J by 4 bases, with 9 bases between them. Germline values: CDR1 MNHNY, CDR2 SVGAGI (reference sequence). CDR3 DNA: TGTGCCAGCAGACGAGGGATCTATGGCTACACCTTC. It yields the protein CASRRGIYGYTF.

This clone appeared once. This chain links TRBV9 with TRBJ1-2; 8 bases match TRBD1. Germline V gene sequence: CDR1 SGDLS, CDR2 YYNGEE. The CDR3 is 13 amino acids. Trimming at V came to 2 bases and at J to 6 bases, leaving 3 bases not matched to a gene. In DNA form, the CDR3 reads TGTGCCAGCAGCGTGGACAGGGACCATGGCTACACCTTC. Its translation: CASSVDRDHGYTF.

V gene TRBV18 combines with J gene TRBJ2-7, with TRBD1 as a possible D gene (5 bases). CDR3 length: 14 residues. V was clipped by 5 bases and J by 0 bases, with 11 bases between them. From germline, CDR1 is KGHSH and CDR2 LQKENI. DNA of the CDR3: TGTGCCAGCTCATACAGGCGAAGCTCCTACGAGCAGTACTTC. Its translation: CASSYRRSSYEQYF.

The rearrangement links TRBV6-5 to TRBJ1-2; D call uncertain. Germline V gene sequence: CDR1 MNHEY, CDR2 SVGAGI. Trimming cost V 6 bases and J 4 bases, with 15 bases left between them. The CDR3 contains 14 residues. The CDR3 reads CASSPDGEIYGYTF. CDR3 nucleotides: TGTGCCAGCAGCCCCGATGGGGAGATCTATGGCTACACCTTC.

The CDR3 sequence: CASSLDRLEETQYF. Written as DNA, the CDR3 is TGTGCCAGCAGCTTGGACAGGCTGGAGGAGACCCAGTACTTC. This rearrangement joins TRBV11-2 to TRBJ2-5; TRBD1 aligns across 7 bases. The CDR3 extends over 14 amino acids. CDR1 SGHAT and CDR2 FQNNGV come from the germline V gene. V lost 3 bases to trimming and J lost 5 bases; unmatched junction nucleotides: 6.

This clone was observed once. V and J are TRBV15 and TRBJ1-4, with D possibly being TRBD1 (6 bases). The CDR3 consists of 20 residues. Looked up from germline, CDR1 is LNHNV and CDR2 is YYDKDF (reference sequence). Trimming took off 0 bases at V and 0 bases at J, with 20 bases between the two ends. The CDR3 protein is CATSRDLTKTWTATNEKLFF. The CDR3 DNA reads TGTGCCACCAGCAGAGACCTGACTAAGACATGGACAGCAACTAATGAAAAACTGTTTTTT.

The gene calls are TRBV4-1 and TRBJ1-3, with no clear D. Per germline, CDR1 MGHRA and CDR2 YSYEKL. CDR3 length: 16 amino acids. Trimming shortened V by 4 bases and J by 8 bases, and 21 bases separated the two germline ends. CDR3 bases: TGCGCCAGCAGCCGTACGGACTACCCTGCGTATGACACCATATATTTT. Amino acids: CASSRTDYPAYDTIYF.

The chain uses TRBV7-8 and TRBJ1-3; 8 positions agree with TRBD1. Losses at the gene ends were 7 bases for V and 4 bases for J; bases not matched to a gene: 30. This CDR3 has 22 residues. Germline V lookup: CDR1 SGHVS, CDR2 FQNEAQ. CDR3 sequence: CASTTPSFLPQIRQGAGNTIYF. Here the CDR3 DNA reads TGTGCCAGCACCACACCTTCATTTTTACCCCAGATCCGGCAGGGGGCAGGAAACACCATATATTTT.

This clone came up many times. V gene TRBV6-5 combines with J gene TRBJ2-3; a possible D gene is TRBD1 (6 bases). Germline CDR1 reads MNHEY; CDR2 reads SVGAGI. This CDR3 contains 14 residues. Between the trimmed V and J ends, which lost 6 bases and 1 base, there was a span of 11 bases. CDR3 in DNA: TGTGCCAGCAGACAGGGATTGGGCACAGATACGCAGTATTTT. This translates into CASRQGLGTDTQYF.

The chain uses TRBV6-6 and TRBJ1-1; perhaps TRBD1 as D (6 bases). The length of the CDR3 is 13 residues. V lost 7 bases and J 6 bases, leaving 15 bases between the germline ends. Germline CDR1 MNHNY, CDR2 SVGAGI (reference sequence). CDR3 loop: CASTSRDISEAFF. The DNA for the CDR3 is TGTGCCAGCACGTCCCGGGACATTTCTGAAGCTTTCTTT.

This clone was seen once. The chain joins TRBV10-3 to TRBJ1-2, with D maybe TRBD1 (5 bases). This CDR3 has 12 amino acids. The germline V and J ends were trimmed by 7 bases and 5 bases, with 11 bases remaining between them. Germline CDR1 reads ENHRY; CDR2 reads SYGVKD. CDR3 region: CAITRGEYGYTF. CDR3 nucleotides: TGTGCCATCACTCGGGGGGAGTATGGCTACACCTTC.

The chain carries TRBV6-1 and TRBJ2-3; 7 bases align to TRBD1. V was clipped by 9 bases and J by 0 bases; unmatched bases: 9. The CDR3 runs 15 residues. From germline, CDR1 is MNHNS and CDR2 SASEGT. CDR3 DNA sequence: TGTGCCAGTGCAGGGACAGTGACTAGCACAGATACGCAGTATTTT. It yields the protein CASAGTVTSTDTQYF.

The J gene is TRBJ1-2, the V gene TRBV7-2; weak D call: TRBD1 (5 bases). V was clipped by 1 base and J by 8 bases, with 14 bases between them. This CDR3 is built from 14 residues. The germline V gene encodes CDR1 SGHTA and CDR2 FQGNSA. The CDR3 DNA reads as TGTGCCAGCAGCTTAGGGGTAGGGGCTCGGGGCTACACCTTC. Translated: CASSLGVGARGYTF.

The CDR3 DNA follows: TGTGCCAGCACTAGTTTCCAAGAGACCCAGTACTTC. Translating it yields CASTSFQETQYF. This rearrangement joins TRBV6-6 to TRBJ2-5; D unclear. The length of the CDR3 is 12 residues. Trimming stripped 7 bases from V and 1 base from J, with 7 bases between. Germline CDR1 reads MNHNY; CDR2 reads SVGAGI (reference sequence).

This clone was picked up a small number of times. This chain links TRBV18 with TRBJ2-5, with a possible D match to TRBD2 (6 bases). In germline, CDR1 is KGHSH, CDR2 LQKENI. The CDR3 contains 13 residues. Trimming pared 2 bases from V and 5 bases from J, leaving 9 bases between. The CDR3 region is CASSPSRGETQYF. The CDR3 DNA reads TGTGCCAGCTCACCAAGTCGGGGGGAGACCCAGTACTTC.

This clone occurred a few times. The chain recombines TRBV30 with TRBJ2-1, with 10 positions matching TRBD1. CDR1 and CDR2 from the germline V gene are GTSNPN and SVGIG (reference sequence). The J segment lost 6 bases and the V segment lost 1 base, leaving 6 bases of the junction unmatched. The CDR3 sequence is 15 residues long. CDR3 region: CAWSAWDRGFNEQFF. The DNA of the CDR3 is TGTGCCTGGAGTGCCTGGGACAGGGGTTTCAATGAGCAGTTCTTC.

V and J are TRBV30 and TRBJ1-1; no definite D call. This CDR3 region has 15 residues. Trimming pared 1 base from V and 1 base from J, leaving 13 bases between. CDR1 and CDR2 from the germline V gene are GTSNPN and SVGIG (reference sequence). The CDR3 nucleotides are TGTGCCTGGAGTGCTATTACCGAGGCGAACACTGAAGCTTTCTTT. Its protein product is CAWSAITEANTEAFF.

The chain employs TRBV21-1 and TRBJ1-2; the table calls TRBD1, which could not be checked here. TRBV21-1 is a known pseudogene. The CDR3 consists of 15 residues. In DNA, the CDR3 is TGTGCCAGCAGCGCTAAAACAGGGGAGGTCTATGGCTACACCTTC. Translation gives CASSAKTGEVYGYTF.

This chain joins TRBV5-1 and TRBJ1-1; TRBD1 aligns across 7 bases. Per the germline V gene, CDR1 is SGHRS and CDR2 is YFSETQ. CDR3 size: 18 residues. After removal of 4 bases from V and 4 bases from J, the junction contained 19 bases not matched to a gene. CDR3 coding DNA: TGCGCCAGCAGCCCGGGGACAGTTTTGGAGTATGGGGGCACTGAAGCTTTCTTT. Amino acids: CASSPGTVLEYGGTEAFF.

The CDR3 reads CASSDAAGDQETQYF. The DNA for the CDR3 is TGTGCCAGCAGTGACGCGGCGGGCGACCAAGAGACCCAGTACTTC. The chain has TRBV6-1 and TRBJ2-5, with D perhaps matching TRBD2 (5 bases). Germline CDR1 and CDR2: MNHNS and SASEGT. The CDR3 runs to 15 residues. V gave up 3 bases and J gave up 0 bases, with 11 bases separating them.

The CDR3 DNA sequence: TGTGCCAGCAGCTCACCGACAGAGTATCACTATGGCTACACCTTC. Amino acid sequence: CASSSPTEYHYGYTF. The genes are TRBV7-2 and TRBJ1-2, with a tentative D call TRBD1 (5 bases). Trimming took off 4 bases at V and 3 bases at J, with 15 bases between the two ends. This CDR3 comprises 15 residues. From germline, CDR1 is SGHTA and CDR2 FQGNSA. Full variable domain (outside the CDR3, taken from reference TRBV7-2 and TRBJ1-2): GAGVSQSPSNKVTEKGKDVELRCDPISGHTALYWYRQSLGQGLEFLIYFQGNSAPDKSGLPSDRFSAERTGGSVSTLTIQRTQQEDSAVYLCASSSPTEYHYGYTFGSGTRLTVV.

The chain is built from TRBV6-6 and TRBJ2-3, with TRBD1 matching over 11 bases. The junction had 7 bases not matched to a gene; V was cut back by 6 bases and J by 5 bases. Per the germline V gene, CDR1 is MNHNY and CDR2 is SVGAGI (reference sequence). This CDR3 region has 15 residues. The CDR3 here is CASRLGQGVKDTQYF. The CDR3 region has the DNA TGTGCCAGCAGGCTGGGACAGGGGGTCAAAGATACGCAGTATTTT.